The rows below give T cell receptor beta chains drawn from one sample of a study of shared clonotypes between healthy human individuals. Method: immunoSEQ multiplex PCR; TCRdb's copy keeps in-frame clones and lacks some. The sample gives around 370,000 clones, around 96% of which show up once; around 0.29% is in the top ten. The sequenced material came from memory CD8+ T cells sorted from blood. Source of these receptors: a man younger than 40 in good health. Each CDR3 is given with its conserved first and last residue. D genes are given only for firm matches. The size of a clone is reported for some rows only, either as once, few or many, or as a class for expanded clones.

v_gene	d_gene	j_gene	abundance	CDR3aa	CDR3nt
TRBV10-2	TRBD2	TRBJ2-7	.	CASSAGLAGVYEQYF	TGCGCCAGCAGTGCGGGACTAGCGGGAGTATACGAGCAGTACTTC
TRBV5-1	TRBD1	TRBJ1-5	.	CASSFTGGDQPQHF	TGCGCCAGCAGCTTTACAGGGGGCGATCAGCCCCAGCATTTT
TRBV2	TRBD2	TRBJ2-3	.	CASSGRLAGGPGTDTQYF	TGTGCCAGCAGTGGAAGACTAGCGGGAGGGCCGGGCACAGATACGCAGTATTTT
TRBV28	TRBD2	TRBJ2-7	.	CASSSPSAGGREQYF	TGTGCCAGCAGTTCCCCCTCAGCGGGAGGCCGGGAGCAGTACTTC
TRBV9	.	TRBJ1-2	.	CASSTSMGNYGYTF	TGTGCCAGCAGCACATCCATGGGGAACTATGGCTACACCTTC
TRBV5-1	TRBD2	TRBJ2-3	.	CLRDYTQLGTDTQYF	TGCCTCCGGGACTACACACAACTAGGCACAGATACGCAGTATTTT
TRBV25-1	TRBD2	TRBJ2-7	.	CASSEGLAGVVEQYF	TGTGCCAGCAGTGAAGGACTAGCGGGAGTGGTTGAGCAGTACTTC
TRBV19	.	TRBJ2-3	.	CASSIVPTSGDTQYF	TGTGCCAGTAGTATAGTCCCCACTTCAGGAGATACGCAGTATTTT
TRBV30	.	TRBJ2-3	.	CAWRRDFTDTQYF	TGTGCCTGGAGAAGGGACTTCACAGATACGCAGTATTTT
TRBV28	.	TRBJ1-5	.	CASSRDRGWPQHF	TGTGCCAGCAGTCGGGACCGGGGGTGGCCCCAGCATTTT
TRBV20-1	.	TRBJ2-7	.	CSARARHEQYF	TGCAGTGCTAGAGCCAGACACGAGCAGTACTTC
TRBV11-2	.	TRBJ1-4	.	CASSPRQNEKLFF	TGTGCCAGCAGCCCCCGACAGAATGAAAAACTGTTTTTT
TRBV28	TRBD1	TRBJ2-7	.	CASRDVGTAAYEQYF	TGTGCCAGCAGGGATGTGGGGACAGCTGCCTACGAGCAGTACTTC
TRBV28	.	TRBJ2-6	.	CASNRYSSGANVLTF	TGTGCCAGCAATCGCTACAGCTCTGGGGCCAACGTCCTGACTTTC
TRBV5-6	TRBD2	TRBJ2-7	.	CASSASPSGGSSYEQYF	TGTGCCAGCAGCGCTAGCCCTAGCGGGGGGAGCTCCTACGAGCAGTACTTC
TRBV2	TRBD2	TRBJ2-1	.	CASSLLAGAYNEQFF	TGTGCCAGCAGTCTCCTAGCGGGAGCCTACAATGAGCAGTTCTTC
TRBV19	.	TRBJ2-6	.	CASSIYRSGANVLTF	TGTGCCAGTAGTATTTATCGCTCTGGGGCCAACGTCCTGACTTTC
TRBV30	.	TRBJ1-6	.	CAWSPAYNSPLHF	TGTGCCTGGAGTCCCGCCTATAATTCACCCCTCCACTTT
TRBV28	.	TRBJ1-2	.	CASSPGGRMNYGYTF	TGTGCCAGCAGTCCGGGAGGGCGTATGAACTATGGCTACACCTTC
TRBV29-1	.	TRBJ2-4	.	CSGGTSANIQYF	TGCAGCGGTGGGACATCTGCAAACATTCAGTACTTC
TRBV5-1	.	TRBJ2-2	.	CASSLEVGYTGELFF	TGCGCCAGCAGCTTGGAGGTGGGATACACCGGGGAGCTGTTTTTT
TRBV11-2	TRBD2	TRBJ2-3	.	CASIPLTSGHTDTQYF	TGTGCCAGCATCCCCTTGACTAGCGGGCACACAGATACGCAGTATTTT
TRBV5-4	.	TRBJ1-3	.	CASSRGGGGSGNTIYF	TGTGCCAGCAGCCGGGGTGGTGGGGGCTCTGGAAACACCATATATTTT
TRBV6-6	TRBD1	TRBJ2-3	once	CASRTGSDTQYF	TGTGCCAGCAGGACAGGGTCAGATACGCAGTATTTT
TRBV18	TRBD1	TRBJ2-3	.	CASSPQAPGTGDDTQYF	TGTGCCAGCTCACCGCAAGCCCCCGGGACAGGGGACGATACGCAGTATTTT
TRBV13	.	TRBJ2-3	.	CASSLAVAGRHTDTQYF	TGTGCCAGCAGCTTAGCGGTTGCGGGACGTCACACAGATACGCAGTATTTT
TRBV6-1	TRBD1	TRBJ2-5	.	CASSEKGTGWLMETQYF	TGTGCCAGCAGTGAAAAGGGGACAGGGTGGCTTATGGAGACCCAGTACTTC
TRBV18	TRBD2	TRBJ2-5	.	CASSPPWGGETQYF	TGTGCCAGCTCACCACCGTGGGGGGGGGAGACCCAGTACTTC
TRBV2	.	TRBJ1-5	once	CASSFRGNQPQHF	TGTGCCAGTTCTTTCCGGGGGAATCAGCCCCAGCATTTT
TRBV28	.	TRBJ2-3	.	CASSLGYRGTDTQYF	TGTGCCAGCAGTTTAGGGTACAGGGGCACAGATACGCAGTATTTT
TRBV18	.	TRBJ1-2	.	CASSHDGGNIGYTF	TGTGCCAGCTCACACGACGGGGGGAACATTGGCTACACCTTC
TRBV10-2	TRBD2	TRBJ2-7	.	CASTFPGLGDEQYF	TGCGCCAGTACATTCCCGGGACTAGGAGACGAGCAGTACTTC
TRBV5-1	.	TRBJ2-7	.	CASSLAADSYEQYF	TGCGCCAGCAGCTTGGCCGCGGACTCCTACGAGCAGTACTTC
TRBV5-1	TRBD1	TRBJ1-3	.	CASSLASQGAGNTIYF	TGCGCCAGCAGCTTGGCCTCGCAGGGGGCCGGAAACACCATATATTTT
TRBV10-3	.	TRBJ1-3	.	CAISAIGNTIYF	TGTGCCATCAGTGCTATCGGAAACACCATATATTTT
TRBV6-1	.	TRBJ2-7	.	CASSERSEQYF	TGTGCCAGCAGTGAACGAAGTGAGCAGTACTTC
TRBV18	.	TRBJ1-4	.	CASSPSVPSLRAANEKLFF	TGTGCCAGCTCACCCTCGGTGCCCTCATTGCGGGCGGCTAATGAAAAACTGTTTTTT
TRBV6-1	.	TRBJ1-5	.	CAGSEGQGRGYSNQPQHF	TGTGCCGGCAGTGAAGGGCAGGGGAGAGGGTATAGCAATCAGCCCCAGCATTTT
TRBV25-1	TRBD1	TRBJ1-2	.	CASTPSGTDYGYTF	TGTGCCAGCACCCCTTCCGGGACAGACTATGGCTACACCTTC
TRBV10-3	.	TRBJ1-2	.	CAISEGQNYGYTF	TGTGCCATCAGTGAAGGACAGAACTATGGCTACACCTTC
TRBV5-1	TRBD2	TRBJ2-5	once	CASSPTTSGRWQETQYF	TGCGCCAGCAGCCCCACGACTAGCGGGAGGTGGCAAGAGACCCAGTACTTC
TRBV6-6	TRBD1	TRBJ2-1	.	CASSRWGTGEYNEQFF	TGTGCCAGCAGCCGGTGGGGGACAGGGGAATACAATGAGCAGTTCTTC
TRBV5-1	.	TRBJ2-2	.	CASSLEVVMNTGELFF	TGCGCCAGCAGCTTGGAGGTGGTTATGAACACCGGGGAGCTGTTTTTT
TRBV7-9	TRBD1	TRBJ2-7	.	CASEGTGGYEQYF	TGTGCCAGCGAGGGGACAGGGGGCTACGAGCAGTACTTC
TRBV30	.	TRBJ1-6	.	CAWSSSSYNSPLHF	TGTGCCTGGAGTTCCAGCTCCTATAATTCACCCCTCCACTTT
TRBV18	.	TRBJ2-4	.	CASSPRGVAKNIQYF	TGTGCCAGCTCACCGAGGGGAGTTGCCAAAAACATTCAGTACTTC
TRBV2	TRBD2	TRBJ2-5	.	CASSVRLAVKETQYF	TGTGCCAGCAGTGTTCGACTAGCGGTCAAAGAGACCCAGTACTTC
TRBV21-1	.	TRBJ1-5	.	CASSKVEGGYNQPQHF	TGTGCCAGCAGCAAAGTGGAAGGGGGTTACAATCAGCCCCAGCATTTT
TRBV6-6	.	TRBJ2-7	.	CASSYFYEQYF	TGTGCCAGCAGTTACTTTTACGAGCAGTACTTC
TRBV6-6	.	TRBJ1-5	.	CASSYEGYSNQPQHF	TGTGCCAGCAGTTACGAGGGCTATAGCAATCAGCCCCAGCATTTT
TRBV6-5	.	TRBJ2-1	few	CASSYSSYNEQFF	TGTGCCAGCAGTTACAGCTCCTACAATGAGCAGTTCTTC
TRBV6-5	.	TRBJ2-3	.	CASTNGGGTDTQYF	TGTGCCAGCACCAACGGCGGGGGCACAGATACGCAGTATTTT
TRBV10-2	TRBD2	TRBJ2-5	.	CASSDVREDGTQYF	TGCGCCAGCAGTGATGTGCGGGAGGACGGGACCCAGTACTTC
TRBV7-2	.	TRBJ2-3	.	CASSLSGTYTDTQYF	TGTGCCAGCAGCTTAAGCGGAACTTACACAGATACGCAGTATTTT